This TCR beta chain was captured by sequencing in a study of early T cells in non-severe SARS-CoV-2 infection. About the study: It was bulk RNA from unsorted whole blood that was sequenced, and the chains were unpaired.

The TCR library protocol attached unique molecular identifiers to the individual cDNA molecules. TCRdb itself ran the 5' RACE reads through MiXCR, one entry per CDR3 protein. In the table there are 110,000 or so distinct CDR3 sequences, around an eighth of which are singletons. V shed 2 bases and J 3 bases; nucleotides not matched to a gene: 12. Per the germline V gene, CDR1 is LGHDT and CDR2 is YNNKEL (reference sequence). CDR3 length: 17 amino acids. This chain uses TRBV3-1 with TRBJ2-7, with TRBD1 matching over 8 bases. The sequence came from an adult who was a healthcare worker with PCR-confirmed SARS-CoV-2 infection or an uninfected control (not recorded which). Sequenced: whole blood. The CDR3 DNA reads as TGTGCCAGCAGCCAACAGGGGGCGTTACCCGGGGGCTACGAGCAGTACTTC. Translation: CASSQQGALPGGYEQYF.